The 20 T cell receptor beta chains below were found in one sample sequenced in a study of cytotoxic CD8 clonotypes in ibrutinib-treated CLL. Sequencing was performed with immunoSEQ multiplex PCR; in TCRdb, only in-frame clones are kept and a portion is missing. The sample includes just over 200,000 clones, about three quarters of them seen just once. The source was PBMCs, collected after 12 months of ibrutinib treatment. The receptors stem from a human donor with chronic lymphocytic leukemia.

V gene TRBV11-2 combines with J gene TRBJ1-1, with a possible D match to TRBD1 (6 bases). The CDR3 has 16 amino acids. Germline V gene data show CDR1 as SGHAT and CDR2 as FQNNGV. V was shortened by 6 bases and J by 5 bases, with 22 bases between the two germline ends. The CDR3 is CASRLRGGVGLTEAFF. In nucleotides, the CDR3 is TGTGCCAGCAGACTCAGAGGGGGAGTTGGGCTGACTGAAGCTTTCTTT.

V gene TRBV7-6 combines with J gene TRBJ2-7; unclear D gene. V lost 1 base and J lost 5, with 9 bases in between. The CDR3 extends over 13 amino acids. Germline assignment: CDR1 SGHVS and CDR2 FNYEAQ. CDR3 bases: TGTGCCAGCAGCTTAGGTGAAGGGCACGAGCAGTACTTC. Translating gives CASSLGEGHEQYF.

The V and J genes are TRBV18 and TRBJ1-1; 10 nucleotides line up with TRBD1. Germline assignment: CDR1 KGHSH and CDR2 LQKENI. The CDR3 is 15 amino acids. The trim removed 5 bases at V and 5 bases at J, leaving 8 bases unmatched. The CDR3 region is CASSANGQGVTEAFF. The CDR3 DNA sequence: TGTGCCAGCTCAGCAAACGGACAGGGGGTGACTGAAGCTTTCTTT.

This chain joins TRBV6-1 and TRBJ2-5; D gene unclear. This CDR3 is built from 15 residues. V was cut by 6 bases and J by 3 bases, with 17 bases left in between. In germline, CDR1 is MNHNS, CDR2 SASEGT. This CDR3 is CASRGSLGMEETQYF. CDR3 DNA: TGTGCCAGCAGGGGGTCTCTAGGAATGGAAGAGACCCAGTACTTC.

The V and J genes are TRBV6-5 and TRBJ2-2, with TRBD2 identical over 9 bases. The CDR3 is made up of 14 amino acids. Germline V gives CDR1 MNHEY, CDR2 SVGAGI. V dropped 7 bases and J dropped 4; count of bases not matched to a gene: 4. The CDR3 coding sequence is TGTGCCAGCAAGGCGGGGGGGCTCACCGGGGAGCTGTTTTTT. Residues: CASKAGGLTGELFF.

The chain combines TRBV2 with TRBJ1-2, with D perhaps TRBD1 (6 bases). V gave up 2 bases and J gave up 0 bases, with 16 bases separating them. The CDR3 runs 17 residues. The V gene's germline CDR1 is SNHLY and CDR2 FYNNEI. CDR3 nucleotides: TGTGCCAGCAGTGAAAGATCGTCCAGGGGAACTAACTATGGCTACACCTTC. The encoded protein is CASSERSSRGTNYGYTF. The variable domain in full, completed from reference TRBV2 and TRBJ1-2, reads EPEVTQTPSHQVTQMGQEVILRCVPISNHLYFYWYRQILGQKVEFLVSFYNNEISEKSEIFDDQFSVERPDGSNFTLKIRSTKLEDSAMYFCASSERSSRGTNYGYTFGSGTRLTVV.

The gene calls are TRBV7-2 and TRBJ2-7, with TRBD1 as a possible D gene (5 bases). The CDR3 has 13 residues. The germline CDR1 and CDR2 sequences are SGHTA and FQGNSA. With 6 bases removed from V and 3 bases from J, the gap between germline ends came to 12 bases. CDR3 in DNA: TGTGCCAGCAGTGGATCGCAGGGCTACGAGCAGTACTTC. This gives the protein CASSGSQGYEQYF. Full variable domain (remainder filled in from reference TRBV7-2 and TRBJ2-7): GAGVSQSPSNKVTEKGKDVELRCDPISGHTALYWYRQSLGQGLEFLIYFQGNSAPDKSGLPSDRFSAERTGGSVSTLTIQRTQQEDSAVYLCASSGSQGYEQYFGPGTRLTVT.

V usage is TRBV28 and J usage is TRBJ2-7, with D maybe TRBD2 (6 bases). Germline V gene lookup returns CDR1 MDHEN and CDR2 SYDVKM. The CDR3 has 13 amino acids. Trimming cost V 4 bases and J 3 bases, with 10 bases left between them. CDR3 DNA: TGTGCCAGCAGTTGGGGACTTCACTACGAGCAGTACTTC. This translates into CASSWGLHYEQYF.

This chain links TRBV20-1 with TRBJ1-2; the D is unclear. V was clipped by 0 bases and J by 8 bases, with 4 bases between them. Germline CDR1 reads DFQATT; CDR2 reads SNEGSKA (reference sequence). CDR3 length equals 10 residues. The CDR3 DNA is TGCAGTGCTAGAGAGAACGGCTACACCTTC. This sequence encodes CSARENGYTF.

The rearrangement uses TRBV5-8 and TRBJ2-1; perhaps TRBD2 as D (7 bases). The V end was cut by 0 bases, the J end by 9 bases, with 13 bases between. Germline V gene data show CDR1 as SGHTS and CDR2 as YDEGEE. CDR3 length: 14 amino acids. The CDR3 reads CASSLGTGGSEQFF. CDR3 bases: TGTGCCAGCAGCTTGGGTACGGGGGGCAGTGAGCAGTTCTTC.

The V and J genes are TRBV4-1 and TRBJ2-7; 8 bases are a match to TRBD1. The CDR3 is 14 residues long. Germline V gene data show CDR1 as MGHRA and CDR2 as YSYEKL. Germline trimming cut 4 bases from V and 7 bases from J; bases unmatched to any gene: 9. CDR3 loop: CASSPTGAVGEQYF. The CDR3 DNA follows: TGCGCCAGCAGCCCGACAGGGGCCGTGGGGGAGCAGTACTTC.

The chain recombines TRBV15 with TRBJ1-4, with D hard to call. There are 16 residues in the CDR3. Germline CDR1 reads LNHNV; CDR2 reads YYDKDF (reference sequence). The V end lost 0 bases, the J end lost 2 bases, and 10 bases lay between the germline ends. This CDR3 reads CATSRDSRATNEKLFF. The CDR3, as DNA: TGTGCCACCAGCAGAGATAGTAGGGCGACTAATGAAAAACTGTTTTTT. The full variable domain, with the rest looked up from reference TRBV15 and TRBJ1-4, is DAMVIQNPRYQVTQFGKPVTLSCSQTLNHNVMYWYQQKSSQAPKLLFHYYDKDFNNEADTPDNFQSRRPNTSFCFLDIRSPGLGDTAMYLCATSRDSRATNEKLFFGSGTQLSVL.

The chain carries TRBV7-3 and TRBJ1-1, with TRBD1 as a possible D gene (5 bases). Trimming cost V 5 bases and J 6 bases, with 10 bases left between them. The germline CDR1 and CDR2 sequences are SGHTA and FQGTGA. This CDR3 is built from 12 residues. The CDR3 bases are TGTGCCAGCAGCCCTCAGGGATCTGAAGCTTTCTTT. This codes for CASSPQGSEAFF. Drawing the rest from reference TRBV7-3 and TRBJ1-1, the complete variable domain is GAGVSQTPSNKVTEKGKYVELRCDPISGHTALYWYRQSLGQGPEFLIYFQGTGAADDSGLPNDRFFAVRPEGSVSTLKIQRTERGDSAVYLCASSPQGSEAFFGQGTRLTVV.

CDR3 DNA: TGTGCCAGCTCACCGTCAGGGGGGCAGTTCTTC. Translating it yields CASSPSGGQFF. The genes are TRBV18 and TRBJ2-1; TRBD1 agrees at 7 bases. Germline lookup yields CDR1 KGHSH and CDR2 LQKENI. The CDR3 contains 11 residues. Trimming cost V 3 bases and J 12 bases; bases outside gene matches: 2.

This chain uses TRBV5-1 with TRBJ2-7; 9 bases are shared with TRBD1. V lost 4 bases, J lost 6 bases, and 17 bases stayed unmatched. The germline CDR1 and CDR2 sequences are SGHRS and YFSETQ. The CDR3 length is 17 residues. The CDR3 DNA sequence: TGCGCCAGCAGCCTCGGATCCACGGGACAGGGTCTTCTCGAGCAGTACTTC. Amino acid sequence: CASSLGSTGQGLLEQYF.

The rearrangement links TRBV30 to TRBJ1-6; no reliable D call. The V end lost 4 bases, the J end lost 8 bases, and 15 bases lay between the germline ends. The CDR3 contains 14 residues. Germline V CDR1 and CDR2: GTSNPN, SVGIG (reference sequence). In DNA form, the CDR3 reads TGTGCCTGGAAATTGGTTGGGGTAGATTCACCCCTCCACTTT. Its translation: CAWKLVGVDSPLHF.

This clone was found once. The chain couples TRBV18 to TRBJ2-5; D remains ambiguous. The CDR3 extends over 13 amino acids. Between the trimmed V and J ends, which lost 3 bases and 5 bases, there was a span of 10 bases. In germline, CDR1 is KGHSH, CDR2 LQKENI. The CDR3 loop reads CASSPNSRETQYF. As DNA, the CDR3 is TGTGCCAGCTCACCCAACAGTCGGGAGACCCAGTACTTC.

In DNA form, the CDR3 reads TGTGCCAGCAGCCGAGGACTAGCCGAGAACACCGGGGAGCTGTTTTTT. Translation: CASSRGLAENTGELFF. This chain links TRBV5-6 with TRBJ2-2, with 8 bases fitting TRBD2. This CDR3 has 16 residues. The junction had 6 bases not matched to a gene; V was cut back by 4 bases and J by 1 base. Germline V gene sequence: CDR1 SGHDT, CDR2 YYEEEE.

This sequence joins TRBV18 and TRBJ1-4; D gene unclear. CDR3 length: 13 amino acids. V lost 0 bases and J lost 8, with 7 bases in between. The germline CDR1 and CDR2 sequences are KGHSH and LQKENI. DNA of the CDR3: TGTGCCAGCTCACCACCGCTTGGGGAAAAACTGTTTTTT. Encoded protein: CASSPPLGEKLFF.

The chain employs TRBV7-3 and TRBJ2-3, with D possibly called TRBD1 or TRBD2 (5 bases each). CDR3 size: 14 residues. Germline CDR1 is SGHTA and CDR2 is FQGTGA. Trimming left V 5 bases short and J 4 bases short, with 13 bases between. CDR3 sequence: CASSPRTGPDTQYF. Written as DNA, the CDR3 is TGTGCCAGCAGCCCGCGGACGGGGCCAGATACGCAGTATTTT.